A selection of T cell receptor beta chains follows, all from one sample in a study of regulatory T cells in long-lasting Graves disease. One entry per CDR3 protein, called by TCRdb with MiXCR from the multiplex PCR reads. The table includes 300,000 to 400,000 distinct CDR3 sequences, 15% detected once. This specimen consisted of peripheral blood mononuclear cells (PBMCs), obtained at new diagnosis, from a patient treated with antithyroid drugs. The origin of the receptors is a female donor with Graves disease. The CDR3 runs from the conserved cysteine through the conserved F or W. The D gene is left open where the match is weak. Size tells how often a clone was seen (once, few, many) or the class of an expanded clone, and some rows leave it out.

v_gene	j_gene	d_gene	abundance	CDR3aa	CDR3nt
TRBV9	TRBJ2-3	TRBD2	-	CASSVALAGGLTDTQYF	TGTGCCAGCAGCGTAGCACTAGCGGGGGGACTCACAGATACGCAGTATTTT
TRBV10-3	TRBJ2-1	-	-	CAISVGLEGNEQFF	TGTGCCATCTCCGTGGGGCTCGAGGGTAATGAGCAGTTCTTC
TRBV18	TRBJ1-1	-	few	CASSPPSGTPGDTEAFF	TGTGCCAGCTCACCTCCATCCGGGACCCCGGGCGACACTGAAGCTTTCTTT
TRBV28	TRBJ2-7	-	many	CASISRYYEQYF	TGTGCCAGCATATCTCGATACTACGAGCAGTACTTC
TRBV3-1	TRBJ1-1	-	many	CASSRSAGGTEAFF	TGTGCCAGCAGCCGATCCGCAGGTGGCACTGAAGCTTTCTTT
TRBV12-3/TRBV12-4	TRBJ2-1	-	many	CASSASTAYNEQFF	TGTGCCAGCAGTGCTTCGACGGCCTACAATGAGCAGTTCTTC
TRBV30	TRBJ1-2	TRBD1	many	CARGTGGANYGYTF	TGTGCCCGCGGAACAGGGGGCGCTAACTATGGCTACACCTTC
TRBV6-1	TRBJ2-5	TRBD2	many	CASSRLAGETQYF	TGTGCCAGCAGCCGACTAGCGGGAGAGACCCAGTACTTC
TRBV27	TRBJ2-7	TRBD1	many	CASSQGRAHYEQYF	TGTGCCAGTTCACAGGGGCGAGCCCACTACGAGCAGTACTTC
TRBV7-3	TRBJ2-3	TRBD2	-	CASSLGLAGGATDTQYF	TGTGCCAGCAGCTTAGGACTAGCGGGGGGGGCCACAGATACGCAGTATTTT
TRBV28	TRBJ1-2	-	many	CASSVLSETMDLNYGYTF	TGTGCCAGCTCAGTTTTAAGTGAGACTATGGATCTAAACTATGGCTACACCTTC
TRBV2	TRBJ1-1	-	many	CASSDVDTEAFF	TGTGCCAGCAGTGACGTCGACACTGAAGCTTTCTTT
TRBV6-1	TRBJ1-5	TRBD1	-	CASSPGTGGGQPQHF	TGTGCCAGCAGCCCCGGGACAGGGGGCGGTCAGCCCCAGCATTTT
TRBV9	TRBJ2-3	-	-	CASSVGQVTDTQYF	TGTGCCAGCAGCGTAGGGCAGGTCACAGATACGCAGTATTTT
TRBV10-3	TRBJ2-7	TRBD2	-	CAISESSSGASYEQYF	TGTGCCATCAGTGAGTCATCTAGCGGAGCCTCCTACGAGCAGTACTTC
TRBV20-1	TRBJ1-1	-	many	CSARGTANTEAFF	TGCAGTGCTAGGGGCACAGCGAACACTGAAGCTTTCTTT
TRBV7-3	TRBJ2-5	TRBD2	-	CASSSAGTSGRANQYF	TGTGCCAGCAGCTCGGCTGGGACTAGCGGGAGGGCTAACCAGTACTTC